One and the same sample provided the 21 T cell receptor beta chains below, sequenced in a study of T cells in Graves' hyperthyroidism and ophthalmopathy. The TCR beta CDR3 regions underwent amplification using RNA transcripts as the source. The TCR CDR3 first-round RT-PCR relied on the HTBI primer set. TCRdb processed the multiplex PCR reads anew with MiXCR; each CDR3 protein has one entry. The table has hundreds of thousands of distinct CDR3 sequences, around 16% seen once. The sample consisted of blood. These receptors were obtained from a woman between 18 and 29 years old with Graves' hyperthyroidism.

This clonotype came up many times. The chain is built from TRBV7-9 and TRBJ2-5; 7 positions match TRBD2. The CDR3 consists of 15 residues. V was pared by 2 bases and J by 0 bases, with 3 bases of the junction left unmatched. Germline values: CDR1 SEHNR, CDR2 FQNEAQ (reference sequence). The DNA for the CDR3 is TGTGCCAGCAGCTTAACTAGCGCGCACCAAGAGACCCAGTACTTC. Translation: CASSLTSAHQETQYF.

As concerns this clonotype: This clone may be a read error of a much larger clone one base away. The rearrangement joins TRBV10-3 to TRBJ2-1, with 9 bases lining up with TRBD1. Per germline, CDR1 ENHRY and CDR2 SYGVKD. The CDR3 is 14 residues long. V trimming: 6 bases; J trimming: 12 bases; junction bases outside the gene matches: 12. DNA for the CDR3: TGTGCCATCAGCCCCGGGACAGGGTTCGATGGGCAGTTCTTC. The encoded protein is CAISPGTGFDGQFF.

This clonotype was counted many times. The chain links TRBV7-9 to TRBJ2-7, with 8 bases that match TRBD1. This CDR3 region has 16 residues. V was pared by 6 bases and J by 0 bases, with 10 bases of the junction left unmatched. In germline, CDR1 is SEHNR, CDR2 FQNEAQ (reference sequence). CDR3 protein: CASSTVGQAFSYEQYF. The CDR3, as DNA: TGTGCCAGCAGTACCGTGGGACAGGCCTTCTCCTACGAGCAGTACTTC.

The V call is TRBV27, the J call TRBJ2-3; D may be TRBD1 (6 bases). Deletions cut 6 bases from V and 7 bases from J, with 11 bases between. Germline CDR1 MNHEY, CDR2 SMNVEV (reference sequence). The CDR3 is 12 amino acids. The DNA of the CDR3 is TGTGCCAGCAGCCCCAGGGGAAATACGCAGTATTTT. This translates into CASSPRGNTQYF.

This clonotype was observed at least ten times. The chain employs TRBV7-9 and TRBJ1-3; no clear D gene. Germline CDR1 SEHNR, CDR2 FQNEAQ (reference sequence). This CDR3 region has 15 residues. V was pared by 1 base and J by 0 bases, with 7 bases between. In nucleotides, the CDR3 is TGTGCCAGCAGCTTAGAGGCAGTCTCTGGAAACACCATATATTTT. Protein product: CASSLEAVSGNTIYF.

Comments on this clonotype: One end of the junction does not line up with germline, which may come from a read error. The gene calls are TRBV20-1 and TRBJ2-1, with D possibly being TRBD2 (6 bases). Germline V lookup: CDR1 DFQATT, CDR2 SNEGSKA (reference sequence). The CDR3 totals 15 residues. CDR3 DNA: TGCAGTGATAGAGTCGGCGCGGACTACGGAGATGAGCAGTTCTTC. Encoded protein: CSDRVGADYGDEQFF.

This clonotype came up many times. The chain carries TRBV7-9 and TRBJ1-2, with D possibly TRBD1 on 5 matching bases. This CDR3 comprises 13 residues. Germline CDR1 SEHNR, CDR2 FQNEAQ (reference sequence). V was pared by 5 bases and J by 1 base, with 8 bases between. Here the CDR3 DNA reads TGTGCCAGCAGCCAAGACAGTAACTATGGCTACACCTTC. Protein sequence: CASSQDSNYGYTF.

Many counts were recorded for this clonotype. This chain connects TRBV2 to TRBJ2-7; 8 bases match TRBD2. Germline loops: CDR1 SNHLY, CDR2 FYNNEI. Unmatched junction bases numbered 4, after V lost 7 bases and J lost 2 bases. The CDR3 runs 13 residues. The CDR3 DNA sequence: TGTGCCAGCATGGGGACTAGAACCTACGAGCAGTACTTC. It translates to CASMGTRTYEQYF.

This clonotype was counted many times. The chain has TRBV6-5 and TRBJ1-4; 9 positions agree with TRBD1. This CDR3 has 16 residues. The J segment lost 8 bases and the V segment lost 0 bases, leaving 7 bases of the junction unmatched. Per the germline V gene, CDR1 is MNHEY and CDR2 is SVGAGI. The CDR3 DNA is TGTGCCAGCAGTTACTCGATAGGGACAGGGAGCGAAAAACTGTTTTTT. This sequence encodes CASSYSIGTGSEKLFF.

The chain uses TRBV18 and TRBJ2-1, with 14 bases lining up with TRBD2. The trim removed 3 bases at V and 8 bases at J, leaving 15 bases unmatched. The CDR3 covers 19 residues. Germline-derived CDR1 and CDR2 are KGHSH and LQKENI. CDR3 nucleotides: TGTGCCAGCTCACCTCGAACCAGGGGTGGGACTAGCGGGAGCGATGAGCAGTTCTTC. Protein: CASSPRTRGGTSGSDEQFF.

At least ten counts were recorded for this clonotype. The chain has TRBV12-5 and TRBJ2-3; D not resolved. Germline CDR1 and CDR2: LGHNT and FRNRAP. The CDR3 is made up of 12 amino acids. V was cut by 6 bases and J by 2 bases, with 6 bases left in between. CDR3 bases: TGTGCTAGTGGACAAGACACAGATACGCAGTATTTT. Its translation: CASGQDTDTQYF.

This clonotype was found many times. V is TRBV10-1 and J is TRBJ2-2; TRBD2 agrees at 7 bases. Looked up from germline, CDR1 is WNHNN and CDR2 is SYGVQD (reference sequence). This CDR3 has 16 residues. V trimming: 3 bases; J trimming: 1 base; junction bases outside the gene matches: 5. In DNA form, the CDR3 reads TGCGCCAGCAGTGAAGGGGCTAGCGGGAACACCGGGGAGCTGTTTTTT. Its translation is CASSEGASGNTGELFF.

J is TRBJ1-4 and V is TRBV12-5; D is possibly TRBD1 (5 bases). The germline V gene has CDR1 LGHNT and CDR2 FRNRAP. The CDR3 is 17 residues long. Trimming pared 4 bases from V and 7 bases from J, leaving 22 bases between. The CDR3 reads CASGWGRPGPAGEKLFF. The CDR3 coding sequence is TGTGCTAGTGGTTGGGGTCGCCCGGGACCTGCGGGTGAAAAACTGTTTTTT. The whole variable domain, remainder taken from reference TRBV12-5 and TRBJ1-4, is DARVTQTPRHKVTEMGQEVTMRCQPILGHNTVFWYRQTMMQGLELLAYFRNRAPLDDSGMPKDRFSAEMPDATLATLKIQPSEPRDSAVYFCASGWGRPGPAGEKLFFGSGTQLSVL.

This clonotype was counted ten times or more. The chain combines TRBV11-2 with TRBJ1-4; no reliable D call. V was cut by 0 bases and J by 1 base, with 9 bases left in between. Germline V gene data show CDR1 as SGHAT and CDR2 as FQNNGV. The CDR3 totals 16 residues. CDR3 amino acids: CASSLDRKGTNEKLFF. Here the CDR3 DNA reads TGTGCCAGCAGCTTAGACAGGAAAGGAACTAATGAAAAACTGTTTTTT.

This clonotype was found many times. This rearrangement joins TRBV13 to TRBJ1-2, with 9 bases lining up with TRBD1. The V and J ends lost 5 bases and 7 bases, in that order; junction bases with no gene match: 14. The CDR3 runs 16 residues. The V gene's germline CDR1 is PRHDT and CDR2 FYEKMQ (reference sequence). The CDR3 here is CASSRGQGFSVGGYTF. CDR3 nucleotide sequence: TGTGCCAGCAGCCGAGGACAGGGGTTTTCGGTCGGTGGCTACACCTTC.

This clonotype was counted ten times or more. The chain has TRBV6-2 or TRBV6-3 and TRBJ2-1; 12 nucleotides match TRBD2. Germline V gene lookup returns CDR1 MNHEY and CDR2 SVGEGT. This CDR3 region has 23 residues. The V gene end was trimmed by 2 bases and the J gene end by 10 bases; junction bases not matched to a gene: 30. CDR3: CASSYGLAGGTFMTSGGFYEQFF. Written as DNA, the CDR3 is TGTGCCAGCAGTTACGGGCTGGCAGGGGGGACCTTTATGACTAGCGGGGGTTTCTACGAGCAGTTCTTC.

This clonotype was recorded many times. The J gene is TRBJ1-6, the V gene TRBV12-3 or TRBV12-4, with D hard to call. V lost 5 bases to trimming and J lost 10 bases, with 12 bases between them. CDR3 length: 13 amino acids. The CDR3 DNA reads TGTGCCAGCAGTACCACTCCGGGATCACCCCTCCACTTT. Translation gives CASSTTPGSPLHF.

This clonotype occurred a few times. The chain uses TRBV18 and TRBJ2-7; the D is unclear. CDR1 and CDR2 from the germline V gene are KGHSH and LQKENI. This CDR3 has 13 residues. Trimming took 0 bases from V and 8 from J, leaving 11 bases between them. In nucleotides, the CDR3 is TGTGCCAGCTCACCACCTTTCTCATACAAGCAGTACTTC. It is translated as CASSPPFSYKQYF.

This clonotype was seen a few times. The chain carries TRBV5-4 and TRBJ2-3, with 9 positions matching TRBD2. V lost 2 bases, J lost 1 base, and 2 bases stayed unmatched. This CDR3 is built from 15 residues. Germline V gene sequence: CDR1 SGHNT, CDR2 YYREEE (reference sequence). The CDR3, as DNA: TGTGCCAGCAGCTTCCAGCGGGGGGGCACAGATACGCAGTATTTT. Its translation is CASSFQRGGTDTQYF.

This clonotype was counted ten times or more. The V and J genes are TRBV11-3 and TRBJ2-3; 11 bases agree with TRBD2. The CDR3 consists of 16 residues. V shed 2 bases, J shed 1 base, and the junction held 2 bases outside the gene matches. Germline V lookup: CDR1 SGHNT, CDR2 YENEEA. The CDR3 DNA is TGTGCCAGCAGCTTAAGGGGACTAGCGGGCACAGATACGCAGTATTTT. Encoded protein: CASSLRGLAGTDTQYF. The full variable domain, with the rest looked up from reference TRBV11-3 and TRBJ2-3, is EAGVVQSPRYKIIEKKQPVAFWCNPISGHNTLYWYLQNLGQGPELLIRYENEEAVDDSQLPKDRFSAERLKGVDSTLKIQPAELGDSAVYLCASSLRGLAGTDTQYFGPGTRLTVL.

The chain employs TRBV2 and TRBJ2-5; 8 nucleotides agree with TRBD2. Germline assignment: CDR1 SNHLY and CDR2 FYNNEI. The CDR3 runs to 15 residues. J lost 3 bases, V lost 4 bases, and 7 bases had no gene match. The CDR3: CASSALGAGEETQYF. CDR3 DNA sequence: TGTGCCAGCAGTGCCTTGGGAGCGGGAGAAGAGACCCAGTACTTC. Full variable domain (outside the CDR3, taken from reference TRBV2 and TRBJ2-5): EPEVTQTPSHQVTQMGQEVILRCVPISNHLYFYWYRQILGQKVEFLVSFYNNEISEKSEIFDDQFSVERPDGSNFTLKIRSTKLEDSAMYFCASSALGAGEETQYFGPGTRLLVL.